This T cell receptor beta chain derives from a study of blood T cell repertoires in COVID-19. Turning to the study itself: The study drew acute and convalescent COVID-19 samples from the United States, Italy and Spain. PBMCs, B-cell-depleted T cells, or T cells provided the cDNA or gDNA that made up the material.

As processed by the authors: Reference gene primer amplification in the assay estimated nucleated cell counts. Repertoires were generated with immunoSEQ multiplex PCR, while TCRdb's copy carries only in-frame clones and drops some. The V and J calls and clone size come from that table; D and trimming were worked out from the DNA. Of some 220,000 clones in the sample, around four fifths were seen once. The V and J ends lost 2 bases and 2 bases respectively, with 4 bases between them. CDR3 length: 13 residues. CDR1 is MNHEY and CDR2 is SMNVEV in the germline V gene (reference sequence). Sequencing was carried out using peripheral blood. The clonotype was recovered from an older woman with active or convalescent COVID-19. The chain is built from TRBV27 and TRBJ1-5; D gene uncertain. In DNA, the CDR3 is TGTGCCAGCAGTTTAATAGGCAATCAGCCCCAGCATTTT. Residues: CASSLIGNQPQHF.